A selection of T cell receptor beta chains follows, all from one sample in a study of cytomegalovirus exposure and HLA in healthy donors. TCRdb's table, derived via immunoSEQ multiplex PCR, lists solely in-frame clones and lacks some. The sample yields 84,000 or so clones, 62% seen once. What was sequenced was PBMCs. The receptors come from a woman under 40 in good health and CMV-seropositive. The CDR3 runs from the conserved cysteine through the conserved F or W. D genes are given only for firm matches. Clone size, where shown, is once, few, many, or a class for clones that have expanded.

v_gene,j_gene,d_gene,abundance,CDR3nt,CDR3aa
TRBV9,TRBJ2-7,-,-,TGTGCCAGCAGCGTAGGGAGGGTAGGCGACTACGAGCAGTACTTC,CASSVGRVGDYEQYF
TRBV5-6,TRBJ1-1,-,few,TGTGCCAGCAGCTTTGGTGTATCTTTACTGATGAACACTGAAGCTTTCTTT,CASSFGVSLLMNTEAFF
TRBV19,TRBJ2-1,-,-,TGTGCCAGTAGTAACGGACAGATTAACAATGAGCAGTTCTTC,CASSNGQINNEQFF
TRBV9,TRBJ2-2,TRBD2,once,TGTGCCAGCAGCCCGCGGCGGGGTGGGACTAGCGGGGGAACCGGGGAGCTGTTTTTT,CASSPRRGGTSGGTGELFF
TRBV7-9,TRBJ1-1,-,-,TGTGCCAGCAGCCCCCGAAATTCAGTAAACACTGAAGCTTTCTTT,CASSPRNSVNTEAFF
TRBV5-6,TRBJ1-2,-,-,TGTGCCAGCAGCGCCGTGGCGACTCCTAGAGGGTACACCTTC,CASSAVATPRGYTF
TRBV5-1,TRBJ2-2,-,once,TGCGCCAGCAGCTTTCAGACAGCTACGAACACCGGGGAGCTGTTTTTT,CASSFQTATNTGELFF
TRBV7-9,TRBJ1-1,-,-,TGTGCCAGCAGCTCACGGACAGCAGGACCCAAAGCTTTCTTT,CASSSRTAGPKAFF
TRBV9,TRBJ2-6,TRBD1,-,TGTGCCAGTACAGGGGTAGGGGCCAACGTCCTGACTTTC,CASTGVGANVLTF
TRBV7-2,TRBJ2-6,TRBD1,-,TGTGCCACCCCCCGGGACAGGGTCTCTGGGGCCAACGTCCTGACTTTC,CATPRDRVSGANVLTF
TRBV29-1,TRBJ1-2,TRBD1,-,TGCAGCGTTGAGACAGGGCTTCGCTATGGCTACCCCTTC,CSVETGLRYGYPF
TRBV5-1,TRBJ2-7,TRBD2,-,TGCGCCAGCAGCGAGACTAGCGCTTCTTACGAGCAGTACTTC,CASSETSASYEQYF
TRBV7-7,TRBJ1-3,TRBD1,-,TGTGCCAGCAGCCTGGGGGGACAGGGGTCTGGAAACACCATATATTTT,CASSLGGQGSGNTIYF
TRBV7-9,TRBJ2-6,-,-,TGTGCCAGCAGCACATATGGCAACAGGGTGGGAAACGTCCTGACTTTC,CASSTYGNRVGNVLTF
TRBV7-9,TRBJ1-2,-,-,TGTGCCAGCTACCAAACCCCCGGGGGGGGTGGCTACCCCTTC,CASYQTPGGGGYPF
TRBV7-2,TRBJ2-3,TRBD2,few,TGTGCCAGCAGTCTTCAGTCTAGCGGGGCTAGGGGAGATACGCAGTATTTT,CASSLQSSGARGDTQYF
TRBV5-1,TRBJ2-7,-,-,TGCGCCAGCAGCTTGGCAGGGGGGATCTCCTACGAGCAGTACTTC,CASSLAGGISYEQYF
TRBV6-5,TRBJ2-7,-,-,TGTGCCAGCACCCGGGGAGGCAATTACTACGAGCAGTACTTC,CASTRGGNYYEQYF
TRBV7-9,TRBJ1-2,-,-,TGTGCCAGCAGCTTAGTTCACAGCTCTAACTATGGCTACACCTTC,CASSLVHSSNYGYTF
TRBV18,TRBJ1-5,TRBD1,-,TGTGCCAGCTCACACGGACAGGTCAACGGCAATCAGCCCCAGCATTTT,CASSHGQVNGNQPQHF
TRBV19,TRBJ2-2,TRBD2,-,TGTGCCAGTAAGGAGCGGCGGGGGTCGAACACCGGGGAGCTGTTTTTT,CASKERRGSNTGELFF
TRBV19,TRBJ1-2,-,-,TGTGCCAGTAGTAGGGGACTCGAGAGCTATGGCTACACCTTC,CASSRGLESYGYTF
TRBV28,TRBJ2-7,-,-,TGTGCCAGCAGTTTAATCTCGTGGCCTTCCTACGAGCAGTACTTC,CASSLISWPSYEQYF
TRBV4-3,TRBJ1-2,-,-,TGCGCCAGCAGCCAAACGGGGGAAGGCTACACCTTC,CASSQTGEGYTF
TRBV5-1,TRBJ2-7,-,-,TGCGCCAGCAGCTTGGACAGGGAGGGGGGGGAGCAGTACTTC,CASSLDREGGEQYF
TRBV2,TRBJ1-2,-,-,TGTGCCAGCAGTGACAGGGCACCTCTCAACTATGGCTACACCTTC,CASSDRAPLNYGYTF